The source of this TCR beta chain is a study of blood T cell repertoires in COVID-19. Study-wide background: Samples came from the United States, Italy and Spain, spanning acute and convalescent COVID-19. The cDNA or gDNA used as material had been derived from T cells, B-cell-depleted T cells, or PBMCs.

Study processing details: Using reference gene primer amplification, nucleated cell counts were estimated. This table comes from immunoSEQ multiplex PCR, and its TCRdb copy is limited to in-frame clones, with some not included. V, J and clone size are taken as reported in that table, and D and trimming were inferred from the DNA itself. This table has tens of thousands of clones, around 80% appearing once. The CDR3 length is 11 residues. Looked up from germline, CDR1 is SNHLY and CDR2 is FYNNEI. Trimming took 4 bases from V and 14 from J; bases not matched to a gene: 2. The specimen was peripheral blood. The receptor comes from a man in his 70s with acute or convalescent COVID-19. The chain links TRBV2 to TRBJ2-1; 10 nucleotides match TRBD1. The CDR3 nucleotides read TGTGCCAGCAGTGGGGGACAGGGGAAGTTCTTC. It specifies CASSGGQGKFF.